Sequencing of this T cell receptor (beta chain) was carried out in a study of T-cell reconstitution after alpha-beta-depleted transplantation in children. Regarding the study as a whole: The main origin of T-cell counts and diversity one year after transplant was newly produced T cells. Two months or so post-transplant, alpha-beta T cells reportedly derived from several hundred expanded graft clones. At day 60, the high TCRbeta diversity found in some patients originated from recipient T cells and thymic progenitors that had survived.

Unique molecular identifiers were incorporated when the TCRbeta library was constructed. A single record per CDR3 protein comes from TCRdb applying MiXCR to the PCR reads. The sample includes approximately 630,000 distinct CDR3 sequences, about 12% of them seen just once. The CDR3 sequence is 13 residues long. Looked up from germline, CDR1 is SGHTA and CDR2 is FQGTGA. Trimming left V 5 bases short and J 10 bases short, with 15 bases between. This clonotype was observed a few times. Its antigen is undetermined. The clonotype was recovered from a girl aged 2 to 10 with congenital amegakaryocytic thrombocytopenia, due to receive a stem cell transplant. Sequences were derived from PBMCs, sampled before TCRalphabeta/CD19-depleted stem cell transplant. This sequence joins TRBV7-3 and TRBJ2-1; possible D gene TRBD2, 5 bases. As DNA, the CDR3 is TGTGCCAGCAGCCAGCGACCGGAGGCCGAGCAGTTCTTC. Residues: CASSQRPEAEQFF.